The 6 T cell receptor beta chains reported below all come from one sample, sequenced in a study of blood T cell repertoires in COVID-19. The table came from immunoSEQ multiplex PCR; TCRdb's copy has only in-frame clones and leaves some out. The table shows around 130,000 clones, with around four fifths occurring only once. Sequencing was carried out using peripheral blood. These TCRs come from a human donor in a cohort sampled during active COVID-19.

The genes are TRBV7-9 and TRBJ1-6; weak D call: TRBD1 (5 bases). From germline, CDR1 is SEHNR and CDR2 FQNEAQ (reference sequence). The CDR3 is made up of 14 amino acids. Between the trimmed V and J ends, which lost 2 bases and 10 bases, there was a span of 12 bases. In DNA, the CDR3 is TGTGCCAGCAGCTTACAGGGATTGGCGTCACCCCTCCACTTT. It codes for CASSLQGLASPLHF.

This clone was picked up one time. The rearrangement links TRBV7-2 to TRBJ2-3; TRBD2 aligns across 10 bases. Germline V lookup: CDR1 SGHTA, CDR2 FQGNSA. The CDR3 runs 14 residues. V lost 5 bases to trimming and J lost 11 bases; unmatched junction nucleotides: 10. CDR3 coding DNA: TGTGCCAGCAGCCCAATAAGCGGGGGGGTGAAGCAGTATTTT. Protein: CASSPISGGVKQYF.

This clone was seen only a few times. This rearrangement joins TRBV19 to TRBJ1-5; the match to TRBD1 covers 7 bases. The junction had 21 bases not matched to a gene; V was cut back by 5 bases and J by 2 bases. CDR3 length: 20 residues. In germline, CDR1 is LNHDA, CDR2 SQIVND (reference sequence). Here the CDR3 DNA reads TGTGCCAGTAGTCCCCGGGACAGCCATGCCCTTTTTGGAGGCAATCAGCCCCAGCATTTT. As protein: CASSPRDSHALFGGNQPQHF.

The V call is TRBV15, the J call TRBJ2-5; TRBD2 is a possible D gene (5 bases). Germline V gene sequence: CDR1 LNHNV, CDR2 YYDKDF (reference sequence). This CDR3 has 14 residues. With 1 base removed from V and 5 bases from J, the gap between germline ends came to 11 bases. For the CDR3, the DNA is TGTGCCACCAGCAGAGTATCAGGCGGGGAGACCCAGTACTTC. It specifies CATSRVSGGETQYF.

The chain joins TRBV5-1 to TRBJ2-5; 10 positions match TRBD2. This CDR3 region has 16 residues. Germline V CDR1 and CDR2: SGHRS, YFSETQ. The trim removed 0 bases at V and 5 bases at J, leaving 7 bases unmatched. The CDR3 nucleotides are TGCGCCAGCAGCTTGGGAGGTAGCGGGGGGCTGGAGACCCAGTACTTC. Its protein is CASSLGGSGGLETQYF.

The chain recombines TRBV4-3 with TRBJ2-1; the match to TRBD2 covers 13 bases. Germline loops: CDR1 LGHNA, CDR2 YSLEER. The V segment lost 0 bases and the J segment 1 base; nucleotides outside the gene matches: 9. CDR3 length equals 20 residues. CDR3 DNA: TGCGCCAGCAGCCAAGATGGACTAGCGGGGGCCCCAGGGTCCTACAATGAGCAGTTCTTC. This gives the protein CASSQDGLAGAPGSYNEQFF.